This T cell receptor beta chain was captured by sequencing in a study of human T cells and chemical hapten exposure. Points from the study as a whole: Expanded TCR counts at PT1 went up together with patch test score, a positive correlation.

This clonotype showed up many times. What it recognizes is unknown. In the library, unique molecular identifiers were attached to individual cDNA molecules. Per the original methods: Sample TCR totals centred on a median of roughly 96,000, ranging roughly 20,000 to 690,600. TCRdb processed the RACE reads anew with MiXCR; each CDR3 protein has one entry. TCRdb's processing, not the study's, gives the V and J calls here. The sample contains about 180,000 distinct CDR3 sequences, roughly 30% of which appear only once. Indicated time point: pre-sensitization, week 0. The treatment denotes: therapeutic diphenylcyclopropenone sensitization with weekly scalp DPC. Extraction yielded total RNA from whole blood (unfractionated). The CDR3 sequence is 13 residues long. Germline loops: CDR1 SQVTM, CDR2 ANQGSEA. V was shortened by 6 bases and J by 6 bases, with 15 bases between the two germline ends.

This clonotype was obtained from a woman aged 25 to 45 with alopecia areata. Some clones in this sample may be carry-over from other donors' samples. This specimen consisted of whole blood, obtained in connection with sensitization to the hapten diphenylcyclopropenone (DPC). The V call is TRBV29-1, the J call TRBJ1-5; TRBD1 might be the D (6 bases). The CDR3 nucleotides read TGCAGCGTAGCAACGGGACACACTCAGCCCCAGCATTTT. Translated, it gives CSVATGHTQPQHF.